This TCR beta chain was identified in a study of blood T cell repertoires in COVID-19. Study-wide context: T cells, B-cell-depleted T cells, or PBMCs supplied cDNA or gDNA.

There are 13 residues in the CDR3. Deletions cut 7 bases from V and 4 bases from J, with 14 bases between. Germline V CDR1 and CDR2: SNHLY, FYNNEI. As originally analysed: Estimation of nucleated cell counts was performed using reference gene primer amplification. Repertoires were generated with immunoSEQ multiplex PCR, while TCRdb's copy carries only in-frame clones and drops some. V and J calls and clone size are as listed in that table; D and trimming were resolved from the DNA. The data show about 390,000 clones, 87% seen once. The clonotype was recovered from a woman aged 55 to 70 with COVID-19, enrolled during active disease. Sequenced sample: peripheral blood. This chain links TRBV2 with TRBJ2-7; possibly TRBD1 for D (6 bases). CDR3 sequence reads: CASTPRTDYEQYF. In DNA form, the CDR3 reads TGTGCCAGCACCCCCAGGACAGATTACGAGCAGTACTTC.